This T cell receptor beta chain was obtained from a study of beta chain features in type 1 diabetes. Findings and limits, study-wide: TCRB CDR3s were moderately but significantly shorter in Type 1 diabetes patients in all four CD4+ subsets.

Concerning this clone itself: Its target is not known.

CDR3 length: 18 residues. CDR1 and CDR2 from the germline V gene are SQVTM and ANQGSEA. V was pared by 6 bases and J by 4 bases, with 16 bases of the junction left unmatched. Stem cell-like memory, regulatory, central memory and naive CD4+ cells were sorted via CD45RO/CCR7/CD25/CD127/CD95/CD27. Sequencing targeted expressed TCRB transcripts, as all isolated RNA had been reverse transcribed. Generated by immunoSEQ multiplex PCR, the TCRdb table keeps only in-frame clones and is missing some. This table has hundreds of thousands of clones, around 10% appearing once. The receptor's source is a young woman in good health. Sequenced input: naive CD4+ T cells from blood. The J gene is TRBJ2-1, the V gene TRBV29-1; 12 bases agree with TRBD2. The CDR3 spells CSVQPGTSGLRKYNEQFF. In DNA form, the CDR3 reads TGCAGCGTCCAACCCGGGACTAGCGGGCTTAGGAAGTACAATGAGCAGTTCTTC.